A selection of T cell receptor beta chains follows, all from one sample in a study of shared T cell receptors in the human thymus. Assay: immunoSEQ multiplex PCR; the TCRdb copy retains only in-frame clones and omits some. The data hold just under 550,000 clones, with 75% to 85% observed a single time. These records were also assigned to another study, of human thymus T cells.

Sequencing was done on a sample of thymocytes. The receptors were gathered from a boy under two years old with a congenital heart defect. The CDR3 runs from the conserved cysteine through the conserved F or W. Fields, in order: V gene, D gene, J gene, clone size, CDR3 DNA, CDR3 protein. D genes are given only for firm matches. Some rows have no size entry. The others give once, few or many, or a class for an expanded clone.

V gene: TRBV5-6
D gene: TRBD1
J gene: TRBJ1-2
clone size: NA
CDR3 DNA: TGTGCCAGCAGCTTGGGCCGGACAGGGCGCCACCCTAACTATGGCTACACCTTC
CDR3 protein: CASSLGRTGRHPNYGYTF

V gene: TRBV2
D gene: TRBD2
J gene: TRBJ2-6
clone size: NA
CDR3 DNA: TGTGCCAGCACATGGGAGGGATCCTCTGGGGCCAACGTCCTGACTTTC
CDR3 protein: CASTWEGSSGANVLTF

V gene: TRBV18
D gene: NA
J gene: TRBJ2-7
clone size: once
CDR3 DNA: TGTGCCAGCTCACCACCCGACCGTGACTACTACGAGCAGTACTTC
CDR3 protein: CASSPPDRDYYEQYF

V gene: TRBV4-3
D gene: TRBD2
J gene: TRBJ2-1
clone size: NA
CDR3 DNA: TGCGCCAGCAGCCAAGAGGAACTAGCGGGGTCCCCCTCCTACAATGAGCAGTTCTTC
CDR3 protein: CASSQEELAGSPSYNEQFF

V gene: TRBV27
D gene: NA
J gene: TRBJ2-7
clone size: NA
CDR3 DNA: TGTGCCAGCAGCCAGGAAGGGGCCCCCTCCTACGAGCAGTACTTC
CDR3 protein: CASSQEGAPSYEQYF

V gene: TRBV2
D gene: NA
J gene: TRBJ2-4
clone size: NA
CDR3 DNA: TGTGCCAGCAGGTGGAGTGCGACCAAAAACATTCAGTACTTC
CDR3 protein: CASRWSATKNIQYF

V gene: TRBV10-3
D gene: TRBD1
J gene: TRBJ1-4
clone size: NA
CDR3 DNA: TGTGCCATCAGCGACAGGGGACTACTGTTTTTT
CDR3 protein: CAISDRGLLFF

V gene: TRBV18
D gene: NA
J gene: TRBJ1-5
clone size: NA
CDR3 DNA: TGTGCCAGCTCACCACGGCGGGGGATACTTAGCAATCAGCCCCAGCATTTT
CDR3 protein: CASSPRRGILSNQPQHF

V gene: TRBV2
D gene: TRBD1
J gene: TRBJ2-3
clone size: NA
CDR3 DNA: TGTGCCAGCAGGGAAAGCCGGGACAGGGGCACAGATACGCAGTATTTT
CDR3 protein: CASRESRDRGTDTQYF

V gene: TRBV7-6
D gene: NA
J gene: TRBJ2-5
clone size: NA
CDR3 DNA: TGTGCCAGCAGCGGGCGACGAGACCAAGAGACCCAGTACTTC
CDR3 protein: CASSGRRDQETQYF

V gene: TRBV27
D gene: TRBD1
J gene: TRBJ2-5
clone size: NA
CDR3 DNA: TGTGCCAGCTCCCAGGAGGGGGACAGGGGGGGGGAGACCCAGTACTTC
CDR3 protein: CASSQEGDRGGETQYF

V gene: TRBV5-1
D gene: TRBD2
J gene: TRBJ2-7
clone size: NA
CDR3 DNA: TGCGCCAGCAGGCTGGGGGGGGGCCCGGGACTAGAGTCCGAGCAGTACTTC
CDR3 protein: CASRLGGGPGLESEQYF

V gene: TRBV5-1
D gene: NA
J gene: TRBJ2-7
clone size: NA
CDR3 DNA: TGCGCCAGCAGCCCAGAAGGACAATTCCTCGCCTACGAGCAGTACTTC
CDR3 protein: CASSPEGQFLAYEQYF

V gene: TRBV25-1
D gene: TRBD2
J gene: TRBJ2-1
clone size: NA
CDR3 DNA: TGTGCCAGCAGTCCCCCGGGTCTAGCGGATGGGTACAATGAGCAGTTCTTC
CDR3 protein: CASSPPGLADGYNEQFF

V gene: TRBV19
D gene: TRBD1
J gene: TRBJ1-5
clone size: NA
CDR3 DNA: TGTGCCAGTAGTATTAGCCTCAGGGGGTGGACCCCCAATCAGCCCCAGCATTTT
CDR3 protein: CASSISLRGWTPNQPQHF

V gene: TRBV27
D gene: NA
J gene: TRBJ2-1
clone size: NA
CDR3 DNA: TGTGCCAGCAGTTTCAGGCAGTCCAATGAGCAGTTCTTC
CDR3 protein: CASSFRQSNEQFF

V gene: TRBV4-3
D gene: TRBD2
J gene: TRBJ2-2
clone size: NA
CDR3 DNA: TGCGCCAGCAGCCAAGTAAAGCGGGAGAGGTGGACCGGGGAGCTGTTTTTT
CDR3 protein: CASSQVKRERWTGELFF

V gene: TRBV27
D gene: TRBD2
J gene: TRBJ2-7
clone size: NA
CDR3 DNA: TGTGCCAGCAGTTTCGGCGGGCGGGAGCGTTACGAGCAGTACTTC
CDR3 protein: CASSFGGRERYEQYF

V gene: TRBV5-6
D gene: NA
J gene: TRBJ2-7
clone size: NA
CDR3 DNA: TGTGCCAGCAGCTTGGATTGGAGATCTGACGAGCAGTACTTC
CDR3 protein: CASSLDWRSDEQYF

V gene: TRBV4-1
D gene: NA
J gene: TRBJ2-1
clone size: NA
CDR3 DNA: TGCGCCAGCAGCCAAGGGCAAAACCCCTACAATGAGCAGTTCTTC
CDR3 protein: CASSQGQNPYNEQFF

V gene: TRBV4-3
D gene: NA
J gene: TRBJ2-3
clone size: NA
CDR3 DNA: TGCGCCAGCAGCCAAGGGTCCCGGGAGTGGACAGATACGCAGTATTTT
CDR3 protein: CASSQGSREWTDTQYF

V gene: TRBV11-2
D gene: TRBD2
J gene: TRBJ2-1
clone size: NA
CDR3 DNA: TGTGCCAGTAGTTATGCTAGCGGGAGTATGAAGCAGTTCTTC
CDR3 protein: CASSYASGSMKQFF

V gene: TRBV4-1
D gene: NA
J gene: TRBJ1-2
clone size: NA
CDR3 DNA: TGCGCCAGCAGCCAAGGCGGGGCGGCTTTCTATGGCTACACCTTC
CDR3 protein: CASSQGGAAFYGYTF

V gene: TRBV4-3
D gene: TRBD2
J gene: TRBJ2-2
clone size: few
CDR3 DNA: TGCGCCAGCAGCCAGGACCGGGGGGGTGGCTATCGGGACACCGGGGAGCTGTTTTTT
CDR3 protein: CASSQDRGGGYRDTGELFF

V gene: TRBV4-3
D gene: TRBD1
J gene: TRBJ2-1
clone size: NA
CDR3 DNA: TGCGCCACTACCCCGAATCGACAGGGGGAGGATTACAATGAGCAGTTCTTC
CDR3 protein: CATTPNRQGEDYNEQFF

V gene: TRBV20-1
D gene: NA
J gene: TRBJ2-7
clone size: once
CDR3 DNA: TGCAGTGCTACCCACGAGCAGTACTTC
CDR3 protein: CSATHEQYF

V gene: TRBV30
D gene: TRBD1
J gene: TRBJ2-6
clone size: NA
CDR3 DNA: TGTGCCTGGACCCGGACAGGGCTGCTCACTGGGGCCAACGTCCTGACTTTC
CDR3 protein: CAWTRTGLLTGANVLTF

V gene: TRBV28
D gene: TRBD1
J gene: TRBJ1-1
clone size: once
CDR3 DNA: TGTGCCAGCAGCCGACAGGGGACCATGAACACTGAAGCTTTCTTT
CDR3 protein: CASSRQGTMNTEAFF

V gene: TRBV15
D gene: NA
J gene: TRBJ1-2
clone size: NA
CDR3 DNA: TGTGCCACCAGCAGAGGGCAGGGTACGAACTATGGCTACACCTTC
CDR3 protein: CATSRGQGTNYGYTF

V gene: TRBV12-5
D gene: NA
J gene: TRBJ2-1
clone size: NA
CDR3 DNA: TGTGCTAGTGGTTTGGCGGTAAGGGCTAGCCCGTACAATGAGCAGTTCTTC
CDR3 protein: CASGLAVRASPYNEQFF

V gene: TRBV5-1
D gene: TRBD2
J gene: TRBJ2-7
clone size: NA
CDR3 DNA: TGCGCCAGCAGCCCCGGACTAGCGGGGACCTACGAGCAGTACTTC
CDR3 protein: CASSPGLAGTYEQYF

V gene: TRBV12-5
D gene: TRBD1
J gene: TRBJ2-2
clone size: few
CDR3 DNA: TGTGCTAGTGGTTTGTTTCACCGGGACAGGGGTCCCGGGGAGCTGTTTTTT
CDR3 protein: CASGLFHRDRGPGELFF

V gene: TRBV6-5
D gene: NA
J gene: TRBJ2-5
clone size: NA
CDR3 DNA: TGTGCCAGCAGTTCGCGGCTTCAAGAGACCCAGTACTTC
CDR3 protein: CASSSRLQETQYF

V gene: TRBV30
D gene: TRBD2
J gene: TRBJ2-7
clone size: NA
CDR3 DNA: TGTGCTTACCCCGGGGGGGCAGCCTACGAGCAGTACTTC
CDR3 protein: CAYPGGAAYEQYF

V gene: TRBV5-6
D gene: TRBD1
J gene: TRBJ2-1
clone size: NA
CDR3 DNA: TGTGCCAGCAGCTTGAGCCCGACCAGGGGGCATGAGCAGTTCTTC
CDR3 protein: CASSLSPTRGHEQFF

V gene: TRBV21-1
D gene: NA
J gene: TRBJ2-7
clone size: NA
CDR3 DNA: TGTGCCAGCAGCAAAGCCCGACGCCTCCGGGGGACTAGCGGCTCCTACGAGCAGTACTTC
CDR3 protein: CASSKARRLRGTSGSYEQYF

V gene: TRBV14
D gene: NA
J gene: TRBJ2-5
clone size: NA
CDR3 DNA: TGTGCCAGCAGCCAAGATTTCAGGGGTAGGGAGACCCAGTACTTC
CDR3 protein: CASSQDFRGRETQYF

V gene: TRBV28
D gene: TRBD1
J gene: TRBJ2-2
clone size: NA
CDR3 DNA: TGTGCCATTTACCCGGGACAGGGGAACACCGGGGAGCTGTTTTTT
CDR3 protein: CAIYPGQGNTGELFF

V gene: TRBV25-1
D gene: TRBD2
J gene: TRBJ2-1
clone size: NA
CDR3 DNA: TGTGCCAGCAGTGAACCGGGACTAGCGGGAGGGGAGTTCTTC
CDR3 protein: CASSEPGLAGGEFF

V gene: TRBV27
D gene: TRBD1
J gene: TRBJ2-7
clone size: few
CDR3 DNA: TGTGCCAGCAGTTGGGGGAGACCGGGACAGGGGACGCGCGAGCAGTACTTC
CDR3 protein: CASSWGRPGQGTREQYF

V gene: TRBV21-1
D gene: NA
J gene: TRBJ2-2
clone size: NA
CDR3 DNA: TGTGCCAGCAGCACAGGCATGGCCACCGGCTCCGGGGAGCTGTTTTTT
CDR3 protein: CASSTGMATGSGELFF

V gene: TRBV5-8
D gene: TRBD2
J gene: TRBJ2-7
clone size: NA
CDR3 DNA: TGTGCCAGCAGCTGCCGGGACTACAACTACGAGCAGTACTTC
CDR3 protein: CASSCRDYNYEQYF

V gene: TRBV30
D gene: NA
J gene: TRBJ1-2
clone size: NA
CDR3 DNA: TGTGCCTGGAGTGCGGAGACAGCCCCGGGCTATGGCTACACCTTC
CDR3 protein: CAWSAETAPGYGYTF

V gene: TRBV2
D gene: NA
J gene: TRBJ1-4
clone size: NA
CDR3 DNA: TGTGCCCTTAAGTCAGGGCCCGTGAAACTGTTTTTT
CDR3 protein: CALKSGPVKLFF

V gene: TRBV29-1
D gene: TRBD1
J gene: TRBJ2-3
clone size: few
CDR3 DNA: TGCAGCGTTGGGGACAGGGGGCGAACAGATACGCAGTATTTT
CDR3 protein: CSVGDRGRTDTQYF

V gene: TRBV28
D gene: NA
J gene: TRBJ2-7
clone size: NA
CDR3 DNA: TGTGCCAGCAGTTCCCCCCTCTCCGGGAGTCTTTACGAGCAGTACTTC
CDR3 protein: CASSSPLSGSLYEQYF

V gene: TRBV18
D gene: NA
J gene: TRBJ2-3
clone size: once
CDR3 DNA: TGTGCCAGCTCACCATCGGTCACAGATACGCAGTATTTT
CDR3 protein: CASSPSVTDTQYF

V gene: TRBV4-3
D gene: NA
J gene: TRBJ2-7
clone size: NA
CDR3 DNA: TGCGCCAGCAGCCAAGATCGGTGGGGTCAGGGAGGCTCCTACGAGCAGTACTTC
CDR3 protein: CASSQDRWGQGGSYEQYF

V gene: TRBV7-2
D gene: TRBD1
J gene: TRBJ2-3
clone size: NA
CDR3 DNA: TGTGCCAGCAGCCCTGTGTGGGACAGGGTTGGCACAGATACGCAGTATTTT
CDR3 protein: CASSPVWDRVGTDTQYF

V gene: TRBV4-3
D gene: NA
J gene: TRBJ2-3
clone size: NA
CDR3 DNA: TGCGCCAGCAGCCTGGGCCCAGGGGCAGATACGCAGTATTTT
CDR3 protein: CASSLGPGADTQYF

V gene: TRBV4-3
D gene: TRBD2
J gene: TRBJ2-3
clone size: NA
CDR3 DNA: TGCGCCAGCAGCCAGAGACTAGCGGGACGGCTGATGGATACGCAGTATTTT
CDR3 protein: CASSQRLAGRLMDTQYF

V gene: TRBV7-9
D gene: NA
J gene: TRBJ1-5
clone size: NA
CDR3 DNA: TGTGCCAGCAGCTCAGGGCCTGGGCAGCCCCAGCATTTT
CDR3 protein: CASSSGPGQPQHF